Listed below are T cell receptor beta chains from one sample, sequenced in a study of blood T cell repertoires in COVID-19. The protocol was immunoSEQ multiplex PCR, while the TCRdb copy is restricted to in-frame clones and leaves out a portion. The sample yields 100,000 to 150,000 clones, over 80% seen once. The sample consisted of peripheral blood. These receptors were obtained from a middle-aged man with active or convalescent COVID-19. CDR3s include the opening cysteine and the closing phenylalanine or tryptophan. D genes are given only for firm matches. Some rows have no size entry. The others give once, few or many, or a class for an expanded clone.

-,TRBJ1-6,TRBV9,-,TGTGCCAGCAGCGTAACTCAAGACCCGGGTAATTCACCCCTCCACTTT,CASSVTQDPGNSPLHF
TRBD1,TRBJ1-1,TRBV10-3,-,TGTGCCATATCGACAGGGATGAACACTGAAGCTTTCTTT,CAISTGMNTEAFF
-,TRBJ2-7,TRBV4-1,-,TGCGCCAGCAGCCAAGTGGAGGTCTACGAGCAGTACTTC,CASSQVEVYEQYF
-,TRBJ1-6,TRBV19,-,TGTGCCAGTAAGTGGAGCTCCTATAATTCACCCCTCCACTTT,CASKWSSYNSPLHF
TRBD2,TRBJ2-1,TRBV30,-,TGTGCCTGGACGGGGGGCTCCTACAATGAGCAGTTCTTC,CAWTGGSYNEQFF
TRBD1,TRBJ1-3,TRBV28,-,TGTGCCAGCAGTTTATACACATGGGGACAGTCCTCTGGAAACACCATATATTTT,CASSLYTWGQSSGNTIYF
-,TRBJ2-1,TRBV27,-,TGTGCCAGCAGTAGAGAGACAGGTTTTTCCTACAATGAGCAGTTCTTC,CASSRETGFSYNEQFF
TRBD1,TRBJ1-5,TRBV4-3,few,TGCGCCAGCAGCCAATCACAGGGGATCCAGCCCCAGCATTTT,CASSQSQGIQPQHF
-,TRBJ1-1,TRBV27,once,TGTGCCAGCAGTTACCCGGGAAGCACTGAAGCTTTCTTT,CASSYPGSTEAFF
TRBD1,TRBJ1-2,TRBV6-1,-,TGTGCCAGCAGTGAACAACGGACAGGTAGCTATGGCTACACCTTC,CASSEQRTGSYGYTF
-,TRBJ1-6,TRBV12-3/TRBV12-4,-,TGTGCCAGCAGTTTAACAGTCAATTCACCCCTCCACTTT,CASSLTVNSPLHF
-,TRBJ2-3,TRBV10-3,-,TGTGCCATCAGTGCCCGGGACACAGATACGCAGTATTTT,CAISARDTDTQYF
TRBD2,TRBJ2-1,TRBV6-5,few,TGTGCCATCCTCGTTACTAGCGGGGGGGCAAATGAGCAGTTCTTC,CAILVTSGGANEQFF
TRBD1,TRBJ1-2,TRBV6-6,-,TGTGCCAGCAGTTACCAGACAGGGGGAGGCTATGGCTACACCTTC,CASSYQTGGGYGYTF
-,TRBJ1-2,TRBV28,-,TGTGCCAGCAGTTTCGTAGGACAGTCATCCTATGGCTACACCTTC,CASSFVGQSSYGYTF
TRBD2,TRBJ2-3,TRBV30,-,TGTGCCTGGTGGGAGGGACTAGCGGGGAAAGATACGCAGTATTTT,CAWWEGLAGKDTQYF
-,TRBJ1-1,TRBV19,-,TGTGCCAGTAGTCCCCTCCGGGGTTCGGTGAACACTGAAGCTTTCTTT,CASSPLRGSVNTEAFF
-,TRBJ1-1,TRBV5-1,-,TGCGCCAGCAGCTTGACGGGGGGGACTGAAGCTTTCTTT,CASSLTGGTEAFF
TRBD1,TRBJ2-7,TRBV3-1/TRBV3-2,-,TGTGCCAGCAGCCCGAGCGGACAGGGGGAGACCTACGAGCAGTACTTC,CASSPSGQGETYEQYF
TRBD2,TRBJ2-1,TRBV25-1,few,TGTGCCAGCAGTGTTATAGCGGGGGGGCCAGCTGAGCAGTTCTTC,CASSVIAGGPAEQFF
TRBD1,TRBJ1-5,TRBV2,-,TGTGCCAGCAGCCCCAACAGGGGGGAGAGGCAGCCCCAGCATTTT,CASSPNRGERQPQHF
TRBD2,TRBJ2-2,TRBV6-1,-,TGTGCCAGCAGTGAGACTAGCGGGGGGGCGTACACCGGGGAGCTGTTTTTT,CASSETSGGAYTGELFF
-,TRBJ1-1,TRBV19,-,TGTGCCAGTAGTACCATGGACAGATCGAACACTGAAGCTTTCTTT,CASSTMDRSNTEAFF
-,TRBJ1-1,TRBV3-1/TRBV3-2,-,TGTGCCAGCAGCCAAGAGTCCTCGAGGAACACTGAAGCTTTCTTT,CASSQESSRNTEAFF
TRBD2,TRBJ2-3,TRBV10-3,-,TGTGCCATCAGCGAGGGGCTAGCGGGCCGCCGTCGCACAGATACGCAGTATTTT,CAISEGLAGRRRTDTQYF
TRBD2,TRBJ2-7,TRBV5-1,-,TGCGCCAGCAGCCCCGTAGGGACTTCGGGAGGCGAGCAGTACTTC,CASSPVGTSGGEQYF
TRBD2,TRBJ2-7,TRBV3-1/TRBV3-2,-,TGTGCCAGCAGCCAAGTTGGCGGGGGGAGCCGATACGAGCAGTACTTC,CASSQVGGGSRYEQYF
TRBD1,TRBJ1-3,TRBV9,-,TGTGCCAGCAGCCCTAGAGGACAGGGGGGAGAAAACACCATATATTTT,CASSPRGQGGENTIYF
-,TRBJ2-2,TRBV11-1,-,TGTGCCAGCAGCATAACAGTAACCGGGGAGCTGTTTTTT,CASSITVTGELFF
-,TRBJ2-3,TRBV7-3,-,TGTGCCAGCAGCTCCGGGTCAACCCCCACAGATACGCAGTATTTT,CASSSGSTPTDTQYF
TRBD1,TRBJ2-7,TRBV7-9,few,TGTGCCAGCAGCCATCCGGGGGCGGGACAGGGCTCCTACGAGCAGTACTTC,CASSHPGAGQGSYEQYF
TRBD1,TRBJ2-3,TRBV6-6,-,TGTGCCAGCAGTTACCTGGGACAGGGGAATACAGATACGCAGTATTTT,CASSYLGQGNTDTQYF
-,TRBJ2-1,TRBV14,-,TGTGCCAGCAGCCAACGCTGGGTGACTAGAAAAATCAATGAGCAGTTCTTC,CASSQRWVTRKINEQFF